The text below deals with one T cell receptor beta chain. The data were taken from a study of T cell repertoires in ileal Crohn's disease. The wider study: About half received postoperative treatment, about ten with thiopurines and 15 to 20 anti-TNF.

V lost 0 bases, J lost 4 bases, and 11 bases stayed unmatched. This CDR3 contains 17 residues. The germline CDR1 and CDR2 sequences are GTSNPN and SVGIG (reference sequence). The repertoire was sequenced with immunoSEQ multiplex PCR; TCRdb's copy has only in-frame clones and lacks some. The data contain approximately 17,000 clones, approximately 82% of them singletons. This TCR came from an adult with Crohn's disease. The sequenced material came from ileal tissue. This rearrangement joins TRBV30 to TRBJ2-1, with TRBD2 matching 8 bases. In DNA form, the CDR3 reads TGTGCCTGGAGTGTCCCTGTAACGGGGGGGCAATACAATGAGCAGTTCTTC. Its protein is CAWSVPVTGGQYNEQFF.